This paragraph covers one T cell receptor (beta chain) sequence. The sample contains more than one DNA sequence encoding this CDR3. This specimen belongs to a study of control samples from healthy donors and cancer patients. The CDR3 has 14 amino acids. Germline CDR1 and CDR2: LGHDT and YNNKEL (reference sequence). Trimming left V 1 base short and J 1 base short, with 7 bases between. TCRdb keeps only in-frame clones here, not all; method: immunoSEQ multiplex PCR. The sample lists more than 140,000 clones, about 89% seen once, with about 7.1% in the top ten. The chain has TRBV3-1 (or the pseudogene TRBV3-2) and TRBJ1-2; TRBD1 is a possible D gene (5 bases). This receptor was identified in a man between 18 and 35 years old in good health. Sequencing was done on a sample of blood. The CDR3: CASSQVGGNYGYTF. The CDR3 region has the DNA TGTGCCAGCAGCCAAGTGGGGGGTAACTATGGCTACACCTTC.